These 16 T cell receptor beta chains were sequenced from one sample in a study of cytomegalovirus exposure and HLA in healthy donors. The PCR employed 60 Vbeta primers together with 13 Jbeta primers. Libraries were prepared by immunoSEQ multiplex PCR; TCRdb keeps only in-frame clonotypes and omits some of them. Among under 200,000 clones listed, about three quarters were seen once. Sequencing used PBMCs. The receptors originated from a woman aged 40 to 49 in good health and CMV-seropositive.

The chain carries TRBV5-4 and TRBJ1-3; D not certain. V was pared by 4 bases and J by 0 bases, with 11 bases between. CDR1 and CDR2 from the germline V gene are SGHNT and YYREEE (reference sequence). The CDR3 length is 15 residues. In DNA, the CDR3 is TGTGCCAGCAGCCCGGACTCCTTCTCTGGAAACACCATATATTTT. It yields the protein CASSPDSFSGNTIYF.

The chain links TRBV2 to TRBJ2-1; TRBD2 matches 12 bases. Germline trimming cut 5 bases from V and 10 bases from J; bases unmatched to any gene: 9. The germline CDR1 and CDR2 sequences are SNHLY and FYNNEI. The CDR3 runs to 15 residues. The CDR3: CASSLAGGGLGEQFF. CDR3 DNA sequence: TGTGCCAGCAGTCTAGCGGGAGGGGGGCTCGGGGAGCAGTTCTTC. The variable domain in full, completed from reference TRBV2 and TRBJ2-1, reads EPEVTQTPSHQVTQMGQEVILRCVPISNHLYFYWYRQILGQKVEFLVSFYNNEISEKSEIFDDQFSVERPDGSNFTLKIRSTKLEDSAMYFCASSLAGGGLGEQFFGPGTRLTVL.

The chain joins TRBV28 to TRBJ2-5; 7 bases are shared with TRBD2. V lost 1 base and J lost 2; bases outside the gene matches: 7. There are 16 residues in the CDR3. Per germline, CDR1 MDHEN and CDR2 SYDVKM. This CDR3 is CASSLSTSVIQETQYF. The CDR3 nucleotides are TGTGCCAGCAGTTTATCCACTAGCGTAATACAAGAGACCCAGTACTTC.

This sequence joins TRBV19 and TRBJ1-3; D uncertain. Looked up from germline, CDR1 is LNHDA and CDR2 is SQIVND (reference sequence). This CDR3 contains 13 residues. V dropped 8 bases and J dropped 0 bases, with 8 bases sitting between them. This CDR3 reads CASQEFSGNTIYF. The DNA for the CDR3 is TGTGCCAGTCAGGAATTCTCTGGAAACACCATATATTTT.

Comments on this clone: The same CDR3 is also encoded by other DNA sequences in this sample. V is TRBV5-1 and J is TRBJ2-1; 9 bases line up with TRBD2. In germline, CDR1 is SGHRS, CDR2 YFSETQ. The CDR3 totals 14 residues. Trimming took 0 bases from V and 5 from J; bases not matched to a gene: 0. The CDR3 protein is CASSLGLADNEQFF. CDR3 in DNA: TGCGCCAGCAGCTTGGGACTAGCGGACAATGAGCAGTTCTTC.

The table lists this clone with a few counts. The chain is built from TRBV5-4 and TRBJ2-5; 9 bases align to TRBD1. Trimming took 3 bases from V and 5 from J; bases not matched to a gene: 8. This CDR3 has 15 amino acids. From germline, CDR1 is SGHNT and CDR2 YYREEE (reference sequence). Here the CDR3 DNA reads TGTGCCAGCAGCTCCACCGGGACAGGGTTCGAGACCCAGTACTTC. As protein: CASSSTGTGFETQYF. The variable domain in full, with the rest retrieved from reference TRBV5-4 and TRBJ2-5, is ETGVTQSPTHLIKTRGQQVTLRCSSQSGHNTVSWYQQALGQGPQFIFQYYREEENGRGNFPPRFSGLQFPNYSSELNVNALELDDSALYLCASSSTGTGFETQYFGPGTRLLVL.

This rearrangement joins TRBV4-3 to TRBJ1-4; a weak D match, TRBD1 (6 bases). CDR3 length: 14 residues. Trimming took 4 bases from V and 8 from J, leaving 14 bases between them. Germline V gene sequence: CDR1 LGHNA, CDR2 YSLEER. The CDR3 DNA is TGCGCCAGCAGCCGGGGGCAGGGAATGGAAAAACTGTTTTTT. Translation gives CASSRGQGMEKLFF.

The chain couples TRBV6-1 to TRBJ1-5, with D maybe TRBD1 (6 bases). Germline CDR1 reads MNHNS; CDR2 reads SASEGT. The CDR3 length is 15 residues. The ends were cut back, 10 bases at V and 3 bases at J, with 19 bases in the middle. CDR3: CATRPGTLLNQPQHF. The CDR3 DNA reads TGTGCCACTAGACCCGGGACACTACTCAATCAGCCCCAGCATTTT.

This clone was counted between two and nine times. The chain uses TRBV30 and TRBJ1-1, with D perhaps TRBD1 (6 bases). Germline CDR1 and CDR2: GTSNPN and SVGIG (reference sequence). V was trimmed by 4 bases and J by 2 bases, leaving 11 bases between them. The length of the CDR3 is 13 residues. CDR3 sequence reads: CAWKRTDNTEAFF. The CDR3 DNA reads TGTGCCTGGAAGAGGACAGACAACACTGAAGCTTTCTTT.

The J gene is TRBJ2-2, the V gene TRBV4-1; D is possibly TRBD2 (6 bases). Germline CDR1 and CDR2: MGHRA and YSYEKL. Trimming took off 3 bases at V and 5 bases at J, with 31 bases between the two ends. This CDR3 is 21 amino acids long. In DNA form, the CDR3 reads TGCGCCAGCAGCCACGATAGGCGGACCAGGACCGGGAGTAGGGGAACCGGGGAGCTGTTTTTT. This gives the protein CASSHDRRTRTGSRGTGELFF.

The rearrangement uses TRBV7-2 and TRBJ1-6; TRBD1 matches 9 bases. The trim removed 6 bases at V and 4 bases at J, leaving 4 bases unmatched. The CDR3 runs 15 residues. CDR1 and CDR2 from the germline V gene are SGHTA and FQGNSA. This chain's CDR3 is CASSSGTGYNSPLHF. The CDR3, as DNA: TGTGCCAGCAGTTCCGGGACAGGGTATAATTCACCCCTCCACTTT.

The CDR3 sequence is CASSQGQGWSPLHF. As DNA, the CDR3 is TGCGCCAGCAGCCAAGGACAGGGGTGGTCACCCCTCCACTTT. V gene TRBV4-1 combines with J gene TRBJ1-6, with 8 bases aligning to TRBD1. The junction had 3 bases not matched to a gene; V was cut back by 1 base and J by 10 bases. The germline CDR1 and CDR2 sequences are MGHRA and YSYEKL. This CDR3 has 14 amino acids.

The chain carries TRBV5-6 and TRBJ2-1; 7 bases are shared with TRBD1. The CDR3 runs 16 residues. Unmatched junction bases numbered 12, after V lost 3 bases and J lost 6 bases. The germline V gene has CDR1 SGHDT and CDR2 YYEEEE. The CDR3 reads CASSSYRDSFGNEQFF. CDR3 in DNA: TGTGCCAGCAGCTCCTACCGGGACAGCTTCGGCAATGAGCAGTTCTTC.

This chain connects TRBV5-1 to TRBJ2-5; 9 positions agree with TRBD2. J gave up 2 bases and V 1 base, and 3 bases lay outside the gene matches. CDR3 length equals 15 residues. The V gene's germline CDR1 is SGHRS and CDR2 YFSETQ. The CDR3 sequence is CASSLTSGSQETQYF. CDR3 nucleotide sequence: TGCGCCAGCAGCTTGACTAGCGGGTCACAAGAGACCCAGTACTTC.

The rearrangement joins TRBV5-8 to TRBJ1-4, with 9 bases matching TRBD1. V lost 4 bases and J lost 8; bases outside the gene matches: 9. The CDR3 is 15 residues long. CDR1 and CDR2 from the germline V gene are SGHTS and YDEGEE. CDR3 nucleotide sequence: TGTGCCAGCAGCGCCGGACAGGGGTTAAGGGAAAAACTGTTTTTT. Residues: CASSAGQGLREKLFF.

J is TRBJ2-5 and V is TRBV10-3; possibly TRBD2 for D (6 bases). The CDR3 extends over 13 amino acids. CDR1 and CDR2 from the germline V gene are ENHRY and SYGVKD. Trimming shortened V by 6 bases and J by 5 bases, and 13 bases separated the two germline ends. CDR3: CAISPGEGETQYF. The DNA of the CDR3 is TGTGCCATCAGCCCGGGAGAAGGGGAGACCCAGTACTTC.